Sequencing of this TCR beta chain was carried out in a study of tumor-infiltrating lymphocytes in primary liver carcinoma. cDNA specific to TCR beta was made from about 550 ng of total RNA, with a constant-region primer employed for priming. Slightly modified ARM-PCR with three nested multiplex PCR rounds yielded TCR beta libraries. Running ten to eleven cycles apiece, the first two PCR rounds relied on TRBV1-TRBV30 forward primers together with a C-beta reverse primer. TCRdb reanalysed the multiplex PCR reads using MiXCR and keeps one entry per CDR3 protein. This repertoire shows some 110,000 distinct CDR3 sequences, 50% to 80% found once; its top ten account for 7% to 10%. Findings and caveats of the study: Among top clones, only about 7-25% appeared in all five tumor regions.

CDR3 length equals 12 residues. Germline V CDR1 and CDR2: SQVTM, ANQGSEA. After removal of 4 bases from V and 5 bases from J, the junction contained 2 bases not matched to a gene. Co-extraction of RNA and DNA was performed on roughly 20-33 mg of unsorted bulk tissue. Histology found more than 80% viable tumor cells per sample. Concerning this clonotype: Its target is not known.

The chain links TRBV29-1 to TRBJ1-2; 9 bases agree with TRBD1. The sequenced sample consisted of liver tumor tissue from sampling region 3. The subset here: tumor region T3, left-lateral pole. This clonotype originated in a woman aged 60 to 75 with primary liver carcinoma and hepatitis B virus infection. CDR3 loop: CSVGDRAYGYTF. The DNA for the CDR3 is TGCAGCGTTGGGGACAGGGCTTATGGCTACACCTTC.